This TCR beta chain was found in a study of blood T cell repertoires in COVID-19. The protocol was immunoSEQ multiplex PCR, while the TCRdb copy is restricted to in-frame clones and leaves out a portion. The top ten clones hold 5% to 5.5% of a sample with a few hundred thousand clones, around 83% of them seen once. The CDR3 spans 16 residues. CDR1 SGHNT and CDR2 YENEEA come from the germline V gene. V was pared by 4 bases and J by 6 bases, with 20 bases between. Sequencing input: PBMCs or T cells enriched from blood (not recorded which). The V gene is TRBV11-3, the J gene TRBJ2-3; TRBD2 is a possible D gene (6 bases). This sequence was found in a woman in her forties or fifties who had recovered from COVID-19. CDR3 in DNA: TGTGCCAGCAGCTACCCCTGGGGGGACCCTGAGGATACGCAGTATTTT. This gives the protein CASSYPWGDPEDTQYF.